Listed below are T cell receptor beta chains from one sample, sequenced in a study of cytotoxic CD8 clonotypes in ibrutinib-treated CLL. Clones were read by immunoSEQ multiplex PCR, and TCRdb kept only the in-frame ones, dropping some. This table has approximately 30,000 clones, 55% to 70% appearing once. The starting material was PBMCs, obtained after 24 months of ibrutinib treatment. These receptors originate from a human donor with chronic lymphocytic leukemia. Both conserved end residues are part of each CDR3. A D gene is named only where the DNA matches it firmly. Size tells how often a clone was seen (once, few, many) or the class of an expanded clone, and some rows leave it out.

TRBV29-1,.,TRBJ2-5,.,CSAPDGMWETQYF,TGCAGCGCCCCCGACGGGATGTGGGAGACCCAGTACTTC
TRBV30,.,TRBJ2-5,.,CAWSVPREWGGKTQYF,TGTGCCTGGAGTGTCCCCAGGGAGTGGGGTGGTAAGACCCAGTACTTC
TRBV7-9,.,TRBJ2-5,.,CASSLGAGAGETQYF,TGTGCCAGCAGCTTAGGAGCAGGGGCCGGGGAGACCCAGTACTTC
TRBV6-1,.,TRBJ2-2,.,CASKLGRAWAGELFF,TGTGCCAGCAAACTTGGGCGGGCCTGGGCCGGGGAGCTGTTTTTT
TRBV28,.,TRBJ1-5,.,CASRVGISNQPQHF,TGTGCCAGCCGAGTAGGTATTAGCAATCAGCCCCAGCATTTT
TRBV5-1,TRBD2,TRBJ2-1,.,CASSLGGGAQYEQFF,TGCGCCAGCAGCTTGGGCGGGGGGGCCCAGTATGAGCAGTTCTTC
TRBV14,TRBD1,TRBJ1-6,.,CASSPLGGQGFLNSPLHF,TGTGCCAGCAGCCCTCTGGGAGGACAGGGGTTTCTGAATTCACCCCTCCACTTT
TRBV11-2,.,TRBJ1-3,.,CASSQGNTIYF,TGTGCCAGCAGTCAAGGGAACACCATATATTTT
TRBV12-1,.,TRBJ1-2,.,CASSSPPGPPRRCYTF,TGTGCCAGCAGCTCCCCTCCGGGACCCCCCCGGAGGTGCTACACCTTC
TRBV30,.,TRBJ1-1,few,CGARRDHTEAFF,TGTGGGGCCCGGAGAGACCACACTGAAGCTTTCTTT
TRBV6-6,.,TRBJ2-3,.,CASSYGKITDTQYF,TGTGCCAGCAGTTACGGTAAAATAACAGATACGCAGTATTTT
TRBV28,.,TRBJ2-5,.,CASSFFGETQYF,TGTGCCAGCAGTTTCTTTGGAGAGACCCAGTACTTC
TRBV7-2,.,TRBJ1-2,.,CASSFIRDSDYGYTF,TGTGCCAGCAGCTTTATCAGGGATTCGGACTATGGCTACACCTTC
TRBV7-3,.,TRBJ1-2,once,CASSLGPGGGYGYTF,TGTGCCAGCAGCTTAGGTCCCGGAGGAGGCTATGGCTACACCTTC
TRBV6-5,.,TRBJ2-7,.,CASSRTHHEQYF,TGTGCCAGCAGTAGGACCCACCACGAGCAGTACTTC
TRBV30,.,TRBJ2-7,.,CAWAGTYEQYF,TGTGCCTGGGCAGGGACCTACGAGCAGTACTTC
TRBV28,.,TRBJ1-5,.,CASSLSAGATNQPQHF,TGTGCCAGCAGTTTATCCGCAGGGGCAACCAATCAGCCCCAGCATTTT
TRBV9,TRBD2,TRBJ2-7,.,CASSVVSGASEQYF,TGTGCCAGCAGCGTAGTTAGCGGGGCTTCCGAGCAGTACTTC
TRBV6-1,TRBD2,TRBJ2-1,.,CASSDISGGDYNEQFF,TGTGCCAGCAGTGACATTAGCGGGGGGGACTACAATGAGCAGTTCTTC
TRBV18,TRBD1,TRBJ2-7,.,CASSPGQLLTYEQYF,TGTGCCAGCTCACCGGGACAGCTTCTTACCTACGAGCAGTACTTC
TRBV28,.,TRBJ2-7,.,CASSITGTETYEQYF,TGTGCCAGCAGTATCACCGGGACGGAGACCTACGAGCAGTACTTC
TRBV4-3,.,TRBJ2-5,.,CASSQGGLAETQYF,TGCGCCAGCAGCCAAGGGGGGCTAGCCGAGACCCAGTACTTC
TRBV5-1,TRBD2,TRBJ2-2,few,CASGGGGGTGELFF,TGCGCCAGCGGTGGCGGGGGTGGCACCGGGGAGCTGTTTTTT
TRBV11-2,.,TRBJ1-4,.,CASSFVTPGGKLFF,TGTGCCAGCAGCTTCGTTACACCGGGCGGAAAACTGTTTTTT
TRBV10-1,.,TRBJ2-3,few,CASGEAGTDTQYF,TGCGCCAGCGGTGAGGCAGGCACAGATACGCAGTATTTT
TRBV30,.,TRBJ1-5,.,CASGGRLGNQPQHF,TGTGCCTCAGGTGGCCGTCTAGGCAATCAGCCCCAGCATTTT
TRBV6-6,.,TRBJ2-5,.,CASSPKLGVGETQYF,TGTGCCAGCAGCCCAAAACTAGGGGTAGGGGAGACCCAGTACTTC
TRBV7-8,.,TRBJ2-3,few,CATNRDPRTDTQYF,TGTGCCACCAACCGGGACCCCCGTACAGATACGCAGTATTTT
TRBV5-1,.,TRBJ1-3,few,CASSIQASSGNTIYF,TGCGCCAGCAGCATTCAGGCGAGCTCTGGAAACACCATATATTTT
TRBV19,TRBD1,TRBJ1-3,.,CASSRRDRGSGNTIYF,TGTGCCAGTAGTAGACGGGACAGGGGCTCTGGAAACACCATATATTTT
TRBV4-3,.,TRBJ2-2,once,CASSATTNTGELFF,TGCGCCAGCAGCGCGACAACTAACACCGGGGAGCTGTTTTTT
TRBV19,.,TRBJ2-5,.,CASSNRRETQYF,TGTGCCAGTAGCAACCGCAGGGAGACCCAGTACTTC
TRBV9,.,TRBJ2-1,.,CASSVAPSHEQFF,TGTGCCAGCAGCGTAGCTCCTAGTCATGAGCAGTTCTTC
TRBV9,TRBD2,TRBJ2-3,.,CASSLRLAADTQYF,TGTGCCAGCAGCCTGAGACTAGCCGCAGATACGCAGTATTTT
TRBV5-6,.,TRBJ2-7,.,CASSPDGAGHLYEQYF,TGTGCCAGCAGCCCGGATGGGGCAGGGCACCTCTACGAGCAGTACTTC
TRBV2,TRBD1,TRBJ1-2,.,CASSRTGTGDGYTF,TGTGCCAGCAGTCGGACTGGGACAGGGGATGGCTACACCTTC
TRBV7-2,.,TRBJ1-1,few,CASSPRRETEAFF,TGTGCCAGCAGCCCAAGAAGGGAGACTGAAGCTTTCTTT
TRBV6-5,.,TRBJ2-1,.,CASSYSGVSDNEQFF,TGTGCCAGCAGTTACTCAGGGGTCTCGGACAATGAGCAGTTCTTC
TRBV19,TRBD2,TRBJ2-1,.,CASSRTSGEQFF,TGTGCCAGTAGTCGGACTAGCGGGGAACAGTTCTTC
TRBV2,.,TRBJ2-5,.,CASSDGFGETQYF,TGTGCCAGCAGTGATGGGTTCGGGGAGACCCAGTACTTC
TRBV5-1,TRBD1,TRBJ2-1,.,CASSLTGGSEQFF,TGCGCCAGCAGCTTGACAGGGGGGAGTGAGCAGTTCTTC
TRBV4-1,.,TRBJ2-5,few,CASSHPRDTPYF,TGCGCCAGCAGTCACCCTCGGGACACTCCGTACTTC